The 21 T cell receptor beta chains given below trace back to one sample, sequenced in a study of blood T cell repertoires in COVID-19. Repertoires were generated with immunoSEQ multiplex PCR, while TCRdb's copy carries only in-frame clones and drops some. The sample lists some 15,000 clones, about 90% occurring once. The sample comprised peripheral blood. The source is a human donor in a cohort sampled during active COVID-19.

Written as DNA, the CDR3 is TGTGCCAGCAGCGCCCAGGGGGCTGGCAATCAGCCCCAGCATTTT. Its protein product is CASSAQGAGNQPQHF. V usage is TRBV7-9 and J usage is TRBJ1-5; 8 bases are shared with TRBD1. CDR1 SEHNR and CDR2 FQNEAQ come from the germline V gene (reference sequence). Trimming cost V 5 bases and J 2 bases; bases outside gene matches: 5. CDR3 length equals 15 residues.

The count of this clone is one. This chain uses TRBV7-9 with TRBJ2-3; TRBD2 matches at 14 bases. This CDR3 has 15 amino acids. J was trimmed by 4 bases and V by 5 bases; bases with no gene match: 2. Germline V CDR1 and CDR2: SEHNR, FQNEAQ (reference sequence). This CDR3 reads CASSPGLAGADTQYF. The CDR3 coding sequence is TGTGCCAGCAGCCCGGGACTAGCGGGGGCAGATACGCAGTATTTT.

The V gene is TRBV7-6, the J gene TRBJ2-2; 7 positions agree with TRBD1. Germline CDR1 SGHVS, CDR2 FNYEAQ. CDR3 length: 14 residues. Trimming took 6 bases from V and 8 from J; bases not matched to a gene: 9. The CDR3: CASRRTGVPGELFF. In DNA, the CDR3 is TGTGCCAGCAGACGTACAGGGGTTCCGGGGGAGCTGTTTTTT.

The J gene is TRBJ2-2, the V gene TRBV28; 10 nucleotides agree with TRBD2. With 3 bases clipped from V and 3 bases from J, the junction kept 4 bases outside the gene matches. The CDR3 consists of 16 residues. Germline CDR1 MDHEN, CDR2 SYDVKM. CDR3 protein: CASSFGLAGDTGELFF. CDR3 coding DNA: TGTGCCAGCAGTTTTGGGCTAGCGGGGGACACCGGGGAGCTGTTTTTT. Drawing the rest from reference TRBV28 and TRBJ2-2, the complete variable domain is DVKVTQSSRYLVKRTGEKVFLECVQDMDHENMFWYRQDPGLGLRLIYFSYDVKMKEKGDIPEGYSVSREKKERFSLILESASTNQTSMYLCASSFGLAGDTGELFFGEGSRLTVL.

V usage is TRBV7-2 and J usage is TRBJ2-7, with 11 bases aligning to TRBD1. CDR3 length: 15 residues. V dropped 10 bases and J dropped 2; count of bases not matched to a gene: 10. Germline CDR1 is SGHTA and CDR2 is FQGNSA. The CDR3 loop is CATSEGQGVPYEQYF. The CDR3 DNA is TGTGCCACCTCTGAGGGACAGGGGGTCCCCTACGAGCAGTACTTC.

The chain recombines TRBV18 with TRBJ1-3; 8 bases map to TRBD1. Germline V gives CDR1 KGHSH, CDR2 LQKENI. V shed 0 bases, J shed 3 bases, and the junction held 1 base outside the gene matches. The CDR3 loop spans 15 amino acids. The CDR3 bases are TGTGCCAGCTCACCACCAACAGGGGGTGGAAACACCATATATTTT. Amino acid sequence: CASSPPTGGGNTIYF.

This chain connects TRBV7-3 to TRBJ2-5; D might be TRBD1 (6 bases). The CDR3 loop spans 15 amino acids. Germline CDR1 reads SGHTA; CDR2 reads FQGTGA. With 4 bases removed from V and 5 bases from J, the gap between germline ends came to 17 bases. CDR3 in amino acids: CASSSSPGAGETQYF. The CDR3 DNA is TGTGCCAGCAGCTCCTCACCAGGGGCGGGTGAGACCCAGTACTTC.

The V call is TRBV3-1 (or the pseudogene TRBV3-2), the J call TRBJ2-7; D is possibly TRBD1 (5 bases). CDR1 and CDR2 from the germline V gene are LGHDT and YNNKEL (reference sequence). Trimming shortened V by 1 base and J by 3 bases, and 13 bases separated the two germline ends. The CDR3 contains 15 residues. DNA for the CDR3: TGTGCCAGCAGCCAAGGGGGCACCTATAACTACGAGCAGTACTTC. Residues: CASSQGGTYNYEQYF.

The chain combines TRBV24-1 with TRBJ1-2; 7 bases match TRBD1. The V gene's germline CDR1 is KGHDR and CDR2 SFDVKD. Trimming took 3 bases from V and 8 from J; bases not matched to a gene: 8. The CDR3 contains 14 residues. CDR3 sequence: CATSDPDRAGGYTF. The CDR3 bases are TGTGCCACCAGTGATCCAGACAGGGCAGGCGGCTACACCTTC.

V usage is TRBV2 and J usage is TRBJ2-3; D is perhaps TRBD1 (6 bases). Germline V CDR1 and CDR2: SNHLY, FYNNEI. V was trimmed by 6 bases and J by 5 bases, leaving 15 bases between them. This CDR3 has 14 amino acids. The CDR3, as DNA: TGTGCCAGCAGCCCCCAACCAGGGGTAGATACGCAGTATTTT. Its protein product is CASSPQPGVDTQYF. The whole variable domain, remainder taken from reference TRBV2 and TRBJ2-3, is EPEVTQTPSHQVTQMGQEVILRCVPISNHLYFYWYRQILGQKVEFLVSFYNNEISEKSEIFDDQFSVERPDGSNFTLKIRSTKLEDSAMYFCASSPQPGVDTQYFGPGTRLTVL.

The J gene is TRBJ1-2, the V gene TRBV5-1, with 7 bases fitting TRBD1. CDR3 size: 14 residues. V dropped 1 base and J dropped 4; count of bases not matched to a gene: 4. Germline V gene sequence: CDR1 SGHRS, CDR2 YFSETQ. The CDR3 sequence is CASSLSGGSYGYTF. CDR3 in DNA: TGCGCCAGCAGCTTGTCAGGGGGATCCTATGGCTACACCTTC.

The chain joins TRBV2 to TRBJ2-7; 8 nucleotides line up with TRBD1. The CDR3 is made up of 15 amino acids. The J segment lost 5 bases and the V segment lost 2 bases, leaving 8 bases of the junction unmatched. Per the germline V gene, CDR1 is SNHLY and CDR2 is FYNNEI. The CDR3: CASSERAGGLNEQYF. The CDR3, as DNA: TGTGCCAGCAGTGAAAGGGCAGGGGGCTTGAACGAGCAGTACTTC.

The V gene is TRBV6-1, the J gene TRBJ2-4; 9 bases are shared with TRBD1. Germline-derived CDR1 and CDR2 are MNHNS and SASEGT. The CDR3 extends over 18 amino acids. With 1 base clipped from V and 1 base from J, the junction kept 8 bases outside the gene matches. CDR3 residues: CASSEVGQGTGAKNIQYF. The CDR3 DNA reads TGTGCCAGCAGTGAAGTTGGACAGGGGACGGGGGCCAAAAACATTCAGTACTTC.

This chain connects TRBV27 to TRBJ2-7, with TRBD2 matching 7 bases. This CDR3 has 13 residues. V shed 6 bases and J 0 bases; nucleotides not matched to a gene: 2. The germline V gene has CDR1 MNHEY and CDR2 SMNVEV (reference sequence). For the CDR3, the DNA is TGTGCCAGCAGGAGCGGGGACTCCTACGAGCAGTACTTC. This encodes CASRSGDSYEQYF.

CDR3 nucleotides: TGCAGCGTTGAAGGAGGGTTCGGTGAAAAACTGTTTTTT. Protein: CSVEGGFGEKLFF. The V gene is TRBV29-1, the J gene TRBJ1-4, with D uncertain. Germline CDR1 reads SQVTM; CDR2 reads ANQGSEA. With 1 base removed from V and 7 bases from J, the gap between germline ends came to 10 bases. The CDR3 is 13 residues long.

This clone appeared a single time. V is TRBV18 and J is TRBJ1-4, with TRBD1 matching 10 bases. Looked up from germline, CDR1 is KGHSH and CDR2 is LQKENI. The CDR3 is 18 residues long. After removal of 3 bases from V and 3 bases from J, the junction contained 10 bases not matched to a gene. CDR3 DNA: TGTGCCAGCTCACCGGCAGGACAGGGGGGCGCGGCTAATGAAAAACTGTTTTTT. Its protein is CASSPAGQGGAANEKLFF.

This chain links TRBV11-2 with TRBJ2-2; 10 bases fit TRBD2. This CDR3 is built from 16 residues. Trimming cost V 5 bases and J 5 bases; bases outside gene matches: 8. Germline V gene data show CDR1 as SGHAT and CDR2 as FQNNGV. Here the CDR3 reads CASSGQGLARTGELFF. For the CDR3, the DNA is TGTGCCAGCAGCGGACAGGGACTAGCGCGGACCGGGGAGCTGTTTTTT.

The chain has TRBV7-9 and TRBJ2-3, with 8 bases identical to TRBD2. Germline assignment: CDR1 SEHNR and CDR2 FQNEAQ (reference sequence). With V trimmed by 8 bases and J by 7 bases, 8 bases remained unmatched. The CDR3 loop spans 13 amino acids. The CDR3 reads CASGSERENTQYF. The CDR3 nucleotides read TGTGCCAGCGGGTCGGAGCGGGAGAATACGCAGTATTTT.

The chain employs TRBV7-8 and TRBJ2-7, with a weak D call TRBD1 (5 bases). V was pared by 2 bases and J by 3 bases, with 14 bases between. Germline V gives CDR1 SGHVS, CDR2 FQNEAQ. This CDR3 has 15 amino acids. CDR3 in amino acids: CASSLRQNPLYEQYF. The CDR3 region has the DNA TGTGCCAGCAGCTTAAGACAGAATCCCCTCTACGAGCAGTACTTC.

Concerning this clone: The identical CDR3 is also encoded by other nucleotide sequences in the sample. The chain joins TRBV6-5 to TRBJ2-7; 9 positions agree with TRBD1. Germline-derived CDR1 and CDR2 are MNHEY and SVGAGI. The CDR3 has 14 amino acids. Trimming at V came to 2 bases and at J to 6 bases, leaving 5 bases not matched to a gene. This CDR3 reads CASSYTGQGAEQYF. CDR3 bases: TGTGCCAGCAGTTACACGGGACAGGGCGCCGAGCAGTACTTC.

The J gene is TRBJ2-7, the V gene TRBV11-2, with 10 bases fitting TRBD2. Per the germline V gene, CDR1 is SGHAT and CDR2 is FQNNGV. The CDR3 is made up of 16 amino acids. With 5 bases clipped from V and 0 bases from J, the junction kept 7 bases outside the gene matches. The CDR3 loop reads CASSTGLAEPSYEQYF. Written as DNA, the CDR3 is TGTGCCAGCAGCACTGGACTAGCGGAGCCCTCCTACGAGCAGTACTTC.